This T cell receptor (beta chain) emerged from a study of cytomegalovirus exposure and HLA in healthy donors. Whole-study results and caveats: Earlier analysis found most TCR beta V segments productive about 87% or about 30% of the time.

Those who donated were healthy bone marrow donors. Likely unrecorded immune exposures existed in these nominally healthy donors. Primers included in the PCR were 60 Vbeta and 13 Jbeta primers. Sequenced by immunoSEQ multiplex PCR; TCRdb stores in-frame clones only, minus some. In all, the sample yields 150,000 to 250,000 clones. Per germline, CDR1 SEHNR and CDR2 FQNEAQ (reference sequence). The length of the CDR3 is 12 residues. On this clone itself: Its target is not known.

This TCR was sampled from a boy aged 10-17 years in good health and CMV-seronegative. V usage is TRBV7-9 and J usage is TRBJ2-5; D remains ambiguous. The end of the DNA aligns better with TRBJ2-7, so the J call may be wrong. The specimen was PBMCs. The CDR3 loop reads CASSATNYEQYF. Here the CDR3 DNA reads TGTGCCAGCAGCGCAACAAACTACGAGCAGTACTTC.